One and the same sample provided the 25 T cell receptor beta chains below, sequenced in a study of cytomegalovirus exposure and HLA in healthy donors. A multiplex PCR was run with 60 Vbeta primers and 13 Jbeta primers. Libraries were prepared by immunoSEQ multiplex PCR; TCRdb keeps only in-frame clonotypes and omits some of them. This sample has 130,000 or so clones, with around 78% found just once. Sequencing was performed on PBMCs. Every receptor here comes from a female donor in good health and CMV-seropositive.

This chain uses TRBV19 with TRBJ2-5; 8 nucleotides match TRBD2. After removal of 5 bases from V and 3 bases from J, the junction contained 8 bases not matched to a gene. The germline V gene encodes CDR1 LNHDA and CDR2 SQIVND (reference sequence). This CDR3 region has 15 residues. The CDR3 protein is CASSDSGTSKETQYF. CDR3 bases: TGTGCCAGTAGTGATTCCGGGACTAGTAAAGAGACCCAGTACTTC.

V and J are TRBV2 and TRBJ1-3; maybe TRBD1 (5 bases). CDR1 SNHLY and CDR2 FYNNEI come from the germline V gene. The CDR3 runs 15 residues. V dropped 4 bases and J dropped 4 bases, with 14 bases sitting between them. The CDR3 sequence is CASSVYAGLGNTIYF. CDR3 sequence (DNA): TGTGCCAGCAGTGTATATGCGGGGCTCGGAAACACCATATATTTT.

The V call is TRBV5-1, the J call TRBJ2-2, with D tentatively TRBD1 (6 bases). The CDR3 covers 15 residues. Per germline, CDR1 SGHRS and CDR2 YFSETQ. The ends were cut back, 4 bases at V and 5 bases at J, with 15 bases in the middle. CDR3 sequence reads: CASSPGQLWTGELFF. CDR3 coding DNA: TGCGCCAGCAGCCCGGGACAACTGTGGACCGGGGAGCTGTTTTTT.

In its sample, this clone was seen a few times. The chain joins TRBV5-4 to TRBJ2-3; 10 bases line up with TRBD2. Germline CDR1 is SGHNT and CDR2 is YYREEE (reference sequence). The CDR3 is made up of 16 amino acids. Unmatched junction bases numbered 3, after V lost 1 base and J lost 1 base. The CDR3, as DNA: TGTGCCAGCAGCTTGTACCTAGCGGGGGGCACAGATACGCAGTATTTT. It specifies CASSLYLAGGTDTQYF.

The CDR3 DNA follows: TGTGCCAGCAACCTGGACAGGGGAAATGAAAAACTGTTTTTT. It translates to CASNLDRGNEKLFF. The chain combines TRBV2 with TRBJ1-4; 9 bases line up with TRBD1. Germline trimming cut 7 bases from V and 5 bases from J; bases unmatched to any gene: 5. Germline V CDR1 and CDR2: SNHLY, FYNNEI. There are 14 residues in the CDR3.

Worth noting for this clone: The junction departs from germline at one end; a sequencing error may be responsible. This sequence joins TRBV5-4 and TRBJ2-3, with 14 nucleotides matching TRBD2. CDR1 SGHNT and CDR2 YYREEE come from the germline V gene (reference sequence). The CDR3 covers 16 residues. For the CDR3, the DNA is TGTGCCAGCAGCTCGACTAGCGGGGGGGTCACAGGTACGCAGTATTTT. It specifies CASSSTSGGVTGTQYF.

The chain joins TRBV14 to TRBJ1-1; D not resolved. V gave up 1 base and J gave up 0 bases, with 9 bases separating them. Germline V gives CDR1 SGHDN, CDR2 FVKESK. The CDR3 covers 15 residues. Written as DNA, the CDR3 is TGTGCCAGCAGCCAAGGGATAGCAATGAACACTGAAGCTTTCTTT. Protein: CASSQGIAMNTEAFF.

Comments on this clone: At the DNA level, this CDR3 is encoded by other sequences in the same sample as well. The genes are TRBV30 and TRBJ1-2; D gene unclear. This CDR3 has 12 amino acids. Trimming took 4 bases from V and 5 from J, leaving 11 bases between them. Germline CDR1 reads GTSNPN; CDR2 reads SVGIG (reference sequence). The CDR3 DNA reads TGTGCCTGGAACCCGGGATCATATGGCTACACCTTC. Its protein product is CAWNPGSYGYTF.

V and J are TRBV9 and TRBJ2-1, with 15 bases that match TRBD2. CDR3 length: 15 amino acids. The J segment lost 6 bases and the V segment lost 3 bases, leaving 1 base of the junction unmatched. The V gene's germline CDR1 is SGDLS and CDR2 YYNGEE. In nucleotides, the CDR3 is TGTGCCAGCAGCGGGACTAGCGGGGGGGCCAATGAGCAGTTCTTC. Residues: CASSGTSGGANEQFF.

This rearrangement joins TRBV11-2 to TRBJ2-3; 10 bases fit TRBD2. The CDR3 is 17 residues long. V lost 5 bases and J lost 4; bases outside the gene matches: 12. Germline CDR1 and CDR2: SGHAT and FQNNGV. Here the CDR3 DNA reads TGTGCCAGCAGCGCGAGACCGGGACTAGCGACCCCAGATACGCAGTATTTT. This gives the protein CASSARPGLATPDTQYF.

V gene TRBV29-1 combines with J gene TRBJ1-2; a possible D gene is TRBD1 (5 bases). The V gene lost 4 bases and the J gene lost 5 bases, with 8 bases spanning the gap. Germline V gene data show CDR1 as SQVTM and CDR2 as ANQGSEA. The CDR3 sequence is 11 residues long. This chain's CDR3 is CSVGDSYGYTF. CDR3 bases: TGCAGCGTTGGTGACAGTTATGGCTACACCTTC.

The chain links TRBV9 to TRBJ2-1; 9 bases align to TRBD2. The CDR3 runs to 12 residues. From germline, CDR1 is SGDLS and CDR2 YYNGEE. The V segment lost 10 bases and the J segment 11 bases; nucleotides outside the gene matches: 10. The CDR3 DNA reads TGTGCCTCCTCGCGGGGGGGTCCCCAGCAGTTCTTC. Translated: CASSRGGPQQFF. The full variable domain, in which reference TRBV9 and TRBJ2-1 provide the parts outside the CDR3, is DSGVTQTPKHLITATGQRVTLRCSPRSGDLSVYWYQQSLDQGLQFLIQYYNGEERAKGNILERFSAQQFPDLHSELNLSSLELGDSALYFCASSRGGPQQFFGPGTRLTVL.

The chain combines TRBV7-6 with TRBJ2-3; D might be TRBD1 (6 bases). From germline, CDR1 is SGHVS and CDR2 FNYEAQ. The V end was cut by 5 bases, the J end by 0 bases, with 12 bases between. The CDR3 runs to 15 residues. CDR3 DNA sequence: TGTGCCAGCAGCCCAGTGAGGGGGAGCACAGATACGCAGTATTTT. Translated, it gives CASSPVRGSTDTQYF.

Here the CDR3 reads CASSPGQGASHTF. The CDR3 nucleotides read TGTGCCAGCTCACCAGGACAGGGGGCTTCACACACCTTC. The chain links TRBV18 to TRBJ1-2; TRBD1 matches 11 bases. Germline V gene sequence: CDR1 KGHSH, CDR2 LQKENI. V dropped 2 bases and J dropped 12; count of bases not matched to a gene: 5. The CDR3 is 13 amino acids. Full variable domain (remainder filled in from reference TRBV18 and TRBJ1-2): NAGVMQNPRHLVRRRGQEARLRCSPMKGHSHVYWYRQLPEEGLKFMVYLQKENIIDESGMPKERFSAEFPKEGPSILRIQQVVRGDSAAYFCASSPGQGASHTFGSGTRLTVV.

The CDR3 spells CASSSGGSNYNEQFF. The CDR3 DNA reads as TGTGCCAGCAGCTCAGGAGGCAGTAATTACAATGAGCAGTTCTTC. The chain uses TRBV9 and TRBJ2-1; tentatively, D is TRBD2 (5 bases). Germline V CDR1 and CDR2: SGDLS, YYNGEE. The ends were cut back, 4 bases at V and 4 bases at J, with 15 bases in the middle. CDR3 length: 15 amino acids. Complete variable domain (other parts from reference TRBV9 and TRBJ2-1): DSGVTQTPKHLITATGQRVTLRCSPRSGDLSVYWYQQSLDQGLQFLIQYYNGEERAKGNILERFSAQQFPDLHSELNLSSLELGDSALYFCASSSGGSNYNEQFFGPGTRLTVL.

This clone was counted a few times. The J gene is TRBJ1-1, the V gene TRBV12-5, with TRBD1 as a possible D gene (5 bases). Trimming stripped 7 bases from V and 3 bases from J, with 15 bases between. The CDR3 spans 14 residues. Germline CDR1 reads LGHNT; CDR2 reads FRNRAP. DNA of the CDR3: TGTGCTAGTGTCCCCCCTCCGGGGGACACTGAAGCTTTCTTT. This gives the protein CASVPPPGDTEAFF.

This clone came up a few times. The chain uses TRBV18 and TRBJ1-5, with 7 bases fitting TRBD1. CDR3 length: 13 residues. J gave up 7 bases and V 4 bases, and 4 bases lay outside the gene matches. Germline V gene data show CDR1 as KGHSH and CDR2 as LQKENI. CDR3 sequence reads: CASSLTGEQPQHF. CDR3 sequence (DNA): TGTGCCAGCTCACTAACAGGGGAACAGCCCCAGCATTTT.

This chain uses TRBV13 with TRBJ1-2; 7 nucleotides match TRBD1. Germline values: CDR1 PRHDT, CDR2 FYEKMQ (reference sequence). V shed 1 base and J 3 bases; nucleotides not matched to a gene: 17. CDR3 size: 19 residues. The CDR3 loop reads CASSLAGQPVLALYYGYTF. The CDR3 bases are TGTGCCAGCAGCTTAGCGGGACAGCCCGTACTGGCCTTATACTATGGCTACACCTTC.

This rearrangement joins TRBV25-1 to TRBJ2-5; the D gene is possibly TRBD1 (6 bases). The germline V gene encodes CDR1 MGHDK and CDR2 SYGVNS. Trimming pared 4 bases from V and 6 bases from J, leaving 9 bases between. This CDR3 is 12 amino acids long. CDR3 sequence (DNA): TGTGCCAGCAGTGGGGGGCCGAAGACCCAGTACTTC. Protein product: CASSGGPKTQYF.

The V call is TRBV28, the J call TRBJ2-7; the D is unclear. The CDR3 has 11 residues. Germline V gene lookup returns CDR1 MDHEN and CDR2 SYDVKM. V gave up 1 base and J gave up 10 bases, with 8 bases separating them. CDR3 in DNA: TGTGCCAGCAGTTTATTGCAGATTCAGTACTTC. Protein sequence: CASSLLQIQYF. The full variable domain, completed using reference TRBV28 and TRBJ2-7, is DVKVTQSSRYLVKRTGEKVFLECVQDMDHENMFWYRQDPGLGLRLIYFSYDVKMKEKGDIPEGYSVSREKKERFSLILESASTNQTSMYLCASSLLQIQYFGPGTRLTVT.

The chain combines TRBV5-1 with TRBJ2-1, with D perhaps matching TRBD1 (5 bases). V was cut by 4 bases and J by 6 bases, with 17 bases left in between. Germline assignment: CDR1 SGHRS and CDR2 YFSETQ. This CDR3 is built from 15 residues. The DNA of the CDR3 is TGCGCCAGCAGCCGAGACAGCCCCTTGTTCAATGAGCAGTTCTTC. Encoded protein: CASSRDSPLFNEQFF.

This clone was detected only once. The V and J genes are TRBV28 and TRBJ2-1, with TRBD2 as a possible D gene (5 bases). This CDR3 has 14 residues. V was clipped by 8 bases and J by 7 bases, with 18 bases between them. Per germline, CDR1 MDHEN and CDR2 SYDVKM. CDR3 DNA sequence: TGTGCCAGCTCCCGGGATCCCGTTCTTAATGAGCAGTTCTTC. It codes for CASSRDPVLNEQFF.

The chain carries TRBV5-4 and TRBJ2-3; 7 bases are shared with TRBD2. The CDR3 sequence is 16 residues long. Germline CDR1 and CDR2: SGHNT and YYREEE (reference sequence). J gave up 4 bases and V 0 bases, and 8 bases lay outside the gene matches. This CDR3 is CASSLAGGRVADTQYF. The CDR3, as DNA: TGTGCCAGCAGCTTGGCCGGCGGGAGAGTGGCAGATACGCAGTATTTT.

This chain links TRBV6-1 with TRBJ1-5; 8 bases are shared with TRBD1. Germline CDR1 is MNHNS and CDR2 is SASEGT. J gave up 0 bases and V 3 bases, and 13 bases lay outside the gene matches. This CDR3 contains 19 residues. CDR3 in DNA: TGTGCCAGCAGTGACCGGGACAGGTCAATATCTTCTAGCAATCAGCCCCAGCATTTT. It translates to CASSDRDRSISSSNQPQHF.

The rearrangement uses TRBV5-6 and TRBJ2-7, with D maybe TRBD1 (5 bases). Per germline, CDR1 SGHDT and CDR2 YYEEEE. CDR3 length: 15 amino acids. The V and J ends lost 3 bases and 3 bases respectively, with 16 bases between them. CDR3 coding DNA: TGTGCCAGCAGCTCACAGGTCAAAAGAATCTACGAGCAGTACTTC. This gives the protein CASSSQVKRIYEQYF.